Sequencing of this TCR beta chain was carried out in a study of immune cell composition in non-small cell lung cancer. Across the study: Most cases were lung adenocarcinoma or squamous cell carcinoma.

Profiled with immunoSEQ multiplex PCR; TCRdb holds only in-frame clones, not every one. The sample includes about 6,600 clones, 75% to 80% of them seen just once. Study outcomes and limitations: Smoking pack-years did not significantly correlate with tumour TCR-beta clonality. Squamous carcinomas (roughly 80%) more often had tumour-associated clones >0.5% than adenocarcinomas (roughly 33%).

The table lists this clone with a few counts. Its antigen is unknown. Germline trimming cut 3 bases from V and 3 bases from J; bases unmatched to any gene: 5. Germline CDR1 is LNHNV and CDR2 is YYDKDF (reference sequence). The CDR3 length is 15 residues. Frozen unsorted single-cell suspensions supplied the genomic DNA. Sequenced input: lung tumor tissue. This receptor was taken from a human donor with non-small cell lung cancer. The rearrangement uses TRBV15 and TRBJ2-1, with TRBD2 matching over 7 bases. CDR3 nucleotides: TGTGCCACCAGCAGTCGGGCTAGCGGCTACAATGAGCAGTTCTTC. Amino acids: CATSSRASGYNEQFF.